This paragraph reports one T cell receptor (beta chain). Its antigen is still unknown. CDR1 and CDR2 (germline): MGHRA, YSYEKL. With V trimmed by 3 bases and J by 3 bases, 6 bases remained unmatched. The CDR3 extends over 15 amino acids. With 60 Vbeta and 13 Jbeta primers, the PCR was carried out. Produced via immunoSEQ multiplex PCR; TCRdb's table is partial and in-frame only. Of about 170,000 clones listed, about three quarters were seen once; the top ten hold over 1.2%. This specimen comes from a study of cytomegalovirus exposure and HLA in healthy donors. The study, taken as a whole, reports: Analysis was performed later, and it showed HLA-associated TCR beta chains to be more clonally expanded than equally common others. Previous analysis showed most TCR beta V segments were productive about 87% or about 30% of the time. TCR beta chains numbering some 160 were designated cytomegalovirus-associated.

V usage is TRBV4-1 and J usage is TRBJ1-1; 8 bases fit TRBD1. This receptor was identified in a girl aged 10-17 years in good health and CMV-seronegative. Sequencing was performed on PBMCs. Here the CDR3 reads CASSHSGGLDTEAFF. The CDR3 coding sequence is TGCGCCAGCAGCCACTCAGGGGGCTTGGACACTGAAGCTTTCTTT.